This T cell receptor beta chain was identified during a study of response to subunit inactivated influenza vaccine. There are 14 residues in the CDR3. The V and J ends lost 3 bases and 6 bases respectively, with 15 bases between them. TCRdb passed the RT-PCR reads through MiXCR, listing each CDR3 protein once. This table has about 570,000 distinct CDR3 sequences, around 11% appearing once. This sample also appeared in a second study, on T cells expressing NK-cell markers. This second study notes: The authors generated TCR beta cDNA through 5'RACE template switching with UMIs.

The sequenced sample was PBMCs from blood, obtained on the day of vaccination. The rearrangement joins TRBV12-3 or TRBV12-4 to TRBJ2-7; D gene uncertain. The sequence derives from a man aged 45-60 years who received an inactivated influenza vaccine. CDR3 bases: TGTGCCAGCAGTTTGATGGGCCGAGGAGCCGAGCAGTACTTC. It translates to CASSLMGRGAEQYF.